Below are 13 T cell receptor beta chains sequenced from a single sample in a study of shared clonotypes between healthy human individuals. The data were produced by immunoSEQ multiplex PCR, yet TCRdb's version contains in-frame clones alone and is incomplete. The data contain nearly 1 million clones, around three quarters of them singletons. Source material: memory CD4+ T cells sorted from blood. The subset denotes: CD45RA-negative fraction. Receptor source: a man aged 18 to 29 in good health.

The J gene is TRBJ2-1, the V gene TRBV9; 9 bases map to TRBD2. This CDR3 comprises 17 residues. CDR1 is SGDLS, CDR2 YYNGEE, per germline. V shed 0 bases, J shed 4 bases, and the junction held 8 bases outside the gene matches. CDR3 bases: TGTGCCAGCAGCGTAGGTAGCGGGAGCCCCAATTACAATGAGCAGTTCTTC. Protein product: CASSVGSGSPNYNEQFF.

In this sample, this clone turned up a few times. The chain is built from TRBV4-3 and TRBJ2-4; a possible D gene is TRBD2 (5 bases). The CDR3 extends over 16 amino acids. Per the germline V gene, CDR1 is LGHNA and CDR2 is YSLEER. Deletions cut 0 bases from V and 0 bases from J, with 9 bases between. The CDR3, as DNA: TGCGCCAGCAGCCAAGAACTAGGTCTAGCCAAAAACATTCAGTACTTC. Translating it yields CASSQELGLAKNIQYF.

The V and J genes are TRBV27 and TRBJ1-6; possible D gene TRBD1, 5 bases. The V end lost 0 bases, the J end lost 10 bases, and 13 bases lay between the germline ends. The CDR3 is made up of 15 amino acids. Germline lookup yields CDR1 MNHEY and CDR2 SMNVEV (reference sequence). CDR3 protein: CASSLSAGTNSPLHF. DNA of the CDR3: TGTGCCAGCAGTTTATCGGCAGGGACGAACTCACCCCTCCACTTT.

The rearrangement joins TRBV11-2 to TRBJ1-6; the match to TRBD1 covers 7 bases. J gave up 11 bases and V 3 bases, and 7 bases lay outside the gene matches. The CDR3 length is 14 residues. Germline CDR1 and CDR2: SGHAT and FQNNGV. The CDR3 DNA is TGTGCCAGCAGCTTCGACAGGGAGGGGGCACCCCTCCACTTT. Translated: CASSFDREGAPLHF. The full variable domain, completed using reference TRBV11-2 and TRBJ1-6, is EAGVAQSPRYKIIEKRQSVAFWCNPISGHATLYWYQQILGQGPKLLIQFQNNGVVDDSQLPKDRFSAERLKGVDSTLKIQPAKLEDSAVYLCASSFDREGAPLHFGNGTRLTVT.

This clone appeared once. The gene calls are TRBV6-5 and TRBJ1-2; D remains unclear. The CDR3 loop spans 15 amino acids. Per the germline V gene, CDR1 is MNHEY and CDR2 is SVGAGI. V shed 6 bases and J shed 2 bases, with 16 bases lying between them. The CDR3 DNA reads TGTGCCAGCAGCCGCCGTGGGAACGGAAACTATGGCTACACCTTC. It codes for CASSRRGNGNYGYTF.

The J gene is TRBJ2-3, the V gene TRBV6-1; TRBD2 agrees at 8 bases. Germline CDR1 reads MNHNS; CDR2 reads SASEGT. The CDR3 is made up of 17 amino acids. Losses at the gene ends were 2 bases for V and 6 bases for J; bases not matched to a gene: 13. CDR3 amino acids: CASSERPSGGAYDTQYF. The CDR3 coding sequence is TGTGCCAGCAGTGAACGACCTTCCGGGGGGGCATATGATACGCAGTATTTT.

V is TRBV10-3 and J is TRBJ1-1; possibly TRBD1 for D (5 bases). Germline CDR1 is ENHRY and CDR2 is SYGVKD. Trimming stripped 4 bases from V and 6 bases from J, with 15 bases between. CDR3 length: 14 amino acids. CDR3 protein: CAISGGERTSEAFF. The CDR3, as DNA: TGTGCCATCAGTGGGGGGGAGAGGACCTCTGAAGCTTTCTTT.

The rearrangement links TRBV2 to TRBJ2-3, with 8 positions matching TRBD2. CDR1 SNHLY and CDR2 FYNNEI come from the germline V gene. The CDR3 is made up of 18 amino acids. After removal of 4 bases from V and 5 bases from J, the junction contained 17 bases not matched to a gene. The CDR3 DNA reads TGTGCCAGCAGTGGATTGGGCGACACGGGAGGGCTAAAAGATACGCAGTATTTT. Translation gives CASSGLGDTGGLKDTQYF.

This clone showed up just a few times. The sample holds other DNA sequences that translate to the same CDR3. V and J are TRBV5-1 and TRBJ2-2; D is possibly TRBD2 (5 bases). This CDR3 is built from 14 residues. Trimming removed 0 bases from V and 3 bases from J, with 6 bases in between. Looked up from germline, CDR1 is SGHRS and CDR2 is YFSETQ. DNA of the CDR3: TGCGCCAGCAGCTTGGCCGGGGACACCGGGGAGCTGTTTTTT. It specifies CASSLAGDTGELFF.

The rearrangement links TRBV5-4 to TRBJ2-1, with a tentative D call TRBD2 (6 bases). The CDR3 covers 17 residues. CDR1 is SGHNT and CDR2 is YYREEE in the germline V gene (reference sequence). V was shortened by 0 bases and J by 5 bases, with 18 bases between the two germline ends. The CDR3 sequence is CASSLDPTRGLDNEQFF. In DNA, the CDR3 is TGTGCCAGCAGCTTGGACCCGACTAGGGGTCTAGACAATGAGCAGTTCTTC.

The genes are TRBV28 and TRBJ1-6; D uncertain. The CDR3 length is 13 residues. Germline-derived CDR1 and CDR2 are MDHEN and SYDVKM. Trimming left V 6 bases short and J 0 bases short, with 3 bases between. The CDR3 DNA sequence: TGTGCCAGCAGCGACTCCTATAATTCACCCCTCCACTTT. It yields the protein CASSDSYNSPLHF.

The gene calls are TRBV5-1 and TRBJ2-1; TRBD2 agrees at 10 bases. The ends lost 0 bases at V and 7 bases at J; junction bases unmatched: 4. Germline assignment: CDR1 SGHRS and CDR2 YFSETQ. The CDR3 extends over 15 amino acids. This chain's CDR3 is CASSLELAGLNEQFF. The CDR3 DNA follows: TGCGCCAGCAGCTTGGAACTAGCGGGATTGAATGAGCAGTTCTTC. Drawing the rest from reference TRBV5-1 and TRBJ2-1, the complete variable domain is KAGVTQTPRYLIKTRGQQVTLSCSPISGHRSVSWYQQTPGQGLQFLFEYFSETQRNKGNFPGRFSGRQFSNSRSEMNVSTLELGDSALYLCASSLELAGLNEQFFGPGTRLTVL.

For this clone: Other DNA sequences in this sample translate to the same CDR3. The chain's CDR3 is CASSLAGQGGTYEQYF. CDR3 DNA sequence: TGTGCCAGCAGCTTAGCCGGCCAGGGAGGGACCTACGAGCAGTACTTC. The V and J genes are TRBV11-2 and TRBJ2-7; 7 positions match TRBD2. Trimming cost V 1 base and J 2 bases; bases outside gene matches: 8. This CDR3 region has 16 residues. Germline CDR1 reads SGHAT; CDR2 reads FQNNGV.